The 24 T cell receptor beta chains below come from one sample, sequenced in a study of cytomegalovirus exposure and HLA in healthy donors. In the PCR, 60 Vbeta and 13 Jbeta primers were used. Data came from immunoSEQ multiplex PCR; TCRdb stores just in-frame clones and leaves some out. With about 51,000 clones in the sample, the ten largest clones hold less than 2.5%. Material: PBMCs. The source is a female donor in good health and CMV-seronegative.

The chain couples TRBV5-8 to TRBJ1-2; D remains unclear. Germline CDR1 is SGHTS and CDR2 is YDEGEE. V was clipped by 1 base and J by 1 base, with 11 bases between them. The CDR3 contains 15 residues. CDR3 loop: CASSLLGGINYGYTF. In nucleotides, the CDR3 is TGTGCCAGCAGCTTGTTAGGCGGGATTAACTATGGCTACACCTTC.

This chain connects TRBV7-8 to TRBJ1-5, with 9 bases identical to TRBD1. V was pared by 0 bases and J by 6 bases, with 9 bases of the junction left unmatched. CDR1 is SGHVS, CDR2 FQNEAQ, per germline. The CDR3 runs to 17 residues. CDR3 sequence: CASSLALRTGVGQPQHF. The CDR3 nucleotides are TGTGCCAGCAGCTTAGCATTGCGGACAGGGGTAGGTCAGCCCCAGCATTTT.

The V call is TRBV5-1, the J call TRBJ1-1, with D perhaps matching TRBD1 (6 bases). This CDR3 region has 14 residues. The V end lost 2 bases, the J end lost 5 bases, and 13 bases lay between the germline ends. Per germline, CDR1 SGHRS and CDR2 YFSETQ. The CDR3 region has the DNA TGCGCCAGCAGCTTACACCGGGGGGCGACTGAAGCTTTCTTT. Its translation is CASSLHRGATEAFF. Complete variable domain (other parts from reference TRBV5-1 and TRBJ1-1): KAGVTQTPRYLIKTRGQQVTLSCSPISGHRSVSWYQQTPGQGLQFLFEYFSETQRNKGNFPGRFSGRQFSNSRSEMNVSTLELGDSALYLCASSLHRGATEAFFGQGTRLTVV.

The rearrangement uses TRBV10-3 and TRBJ1-1, with 7 positions matching TRBD1. Unmatched junction bases numbered 14, after V lost 10 bases and J lost 3 bases. CDR3 length equals 15 residues. CDR1 and CDR2 (germline): ENHRY, SYGVKD. The CDR3 reads CATRPLGGADTEAFF. The CDR3 nucleotides read TGTGCCACCAGACCGCTAGGGGGCGCGGACACTGAAGCTTTCTTT.

This chain uses TRBV5-6 with TRBJ2-2, with 7 bases lining up with TRBD1. V was clipped by 4 bases and J by 4 bases; unmatched bases: 13. CDR1 SGHDT and CDR2 YYEEEE come from the germline V gene. This CDR3 contains 17 residues. This CDR3 reads CASSPLPTQGSTGELFF. DNA of the CDR3: TGTGCCAGCAGCCCTCTCCCGACACAGGGGTCCACCGGGGAGCTGTTTTTT.

The chain employs TRBV11-2 and TRBJ1-2; D not resolved. The CDR3 has 14 amino acids. Trimming shortened V by 2 bases and J by 1 base, and 8 bases separated the two germline ends. In germline, CDR1 is SGHAT, CDR2 FQNNGV. The CDR3 sequence is CASSLQESNYGYTF. In DNA, the CDR3 is TGTGCCAGCAGCTTACAGGAAAGTAACTATGGCTACACCTTC. Filled out from reference TRBV11-2 and TRBJ1-2, the complete variable domain reads EAGVAQSPRYKIIEKRQSVAFWCNPISGHATLYWYQQILGQGPKLLIQFQNNGVVDDSQLPKDRFSAERLKGVDSTLKIQPAKLEDSAVYLCASSLQESNYGYTFGSGTRLTVV.

The chain recombines TRBV27 with TRBJ2-7; 8 positions agree with TRBD2. The junction had 12 bases not matched to a gene; V was cut back by 5 bases and J by 6 bases. CDR1 is MNHEY and CDR2 is SMNVEV in the germline V gene (reference sequence). The CDR3 is made up of 15 amino acids. This chain's CDR3 is CASSPWSGSTSEQYF. The CDR3 nucleotides are TGTGCCAGCAGTCCTTGGAGCGGGAGTACGAGCGAGCAGTACTTC.

The genes are TRBV25-1 and TRBJ1-1; D not certain. The CDR3 contains 14 residues. The germline V and J ends were trimmed by 1 base and 1 base, with 7 bases remaining between them. Per the germline V gene, CDR1 is MGHDK and CDR2 is SYGVNS. The chain's CDR3 is CASSEFAGNTEAFF. As DNA, the CDR3 is TGTGCCAGCAGTGAATTCGCAGGGAACACTGAAGCTTTCTTT.

This chain links TRBV7-2 with TRBJ1-2; 7 nucleotides match TRBD1. V was pared by 0 bases and J by 5 bases, with 9 bases of the junction left unmatched. The CDR3 is made up of 16 amino acids. Germline values: CDR1 SGHTA, CDR2 FQGNSA. The CDR3, as DNA: TGTGCCAGCAGCTTAGCAGGGGGCGGACTCCCTTATGGCTACACCTTC. Amino acid sequence: CASSLAGGGLPYGYTF.

The chain has TRBV10-2 and TRBJ2-2; the match to TRBD2 covers 12 bases. Germline CDR1 and CDR2: WSHSY and SAAADI. J lost 8 bases, V lost 2 bases, and 3 bases had no gene match. This CDR3 is built from 15 residues. The CDR3 is CASSETSGRRGELFF. The CDR3 nucleotides are TGCGCCAGCAGTGAGACTAGCGGGAGGCGGGGGGAGCTGTTTTTT.

V and J are TRBV7-2 and TRBJ2-7; TRBD2 is a possible D gene (5 bases). The CDR3 loop spans 15 amino acids. CDR1 SGHTA and CDR2 FQGNSA come from the germline V gene. V gave up 0 bases and J gave up 2 bases, with 11 bases separating them. The CDR3 reads CASSLAVGSAYEQYF. The CDR3 DNA reads as TGTGCCAGCAGCTTAGCTGTTGGTAGCGCCTACGAGCAGTACTTC.

The chain couples TRBV5-6 to TRBJ1-2; 7 nucleotides align to TRBD1. This CDR3 has 13 residues. The J segment lost 4 bases and the V segment lost 4 bases, leaving 4 bases of the junction unmatched. Per germline, CDR1 SGHDT and CDR2 YYEEEE. This CDR3 reads CASSVGQVYGYTF. In nucleotides, the CDR3 is TGTGCCAGCAGCGTCGGACAGGTCTATGGCTACACCTTC. The variable domain in full, with the rest retrieved from reference TRBV5-6 and TRBJ1-2, is DAGVTQSPTHLIKTRGQQVTLRCSPKSGHDTVSWYQQALGQGPQFIFQYYEEEERQRGNFPDRFSGHQFPNYSSELNVNALLLGDSALYLCASSVGQVYGYTFGSGTRLTVV.

J is TRBJ2-3 and V is TRBV5-6; D is unresolved. V dropped 1 base and J dropped 0 bases, with 6 bases sitting between them. The V gene's germline CDR1 is SGHDT and CDR2 YYEEEE. The CDR3 loop spans 14 amino acids. The CDR3 bases are TGTGCCAGCAGCTTGTTGACTAGCACAGATACGCAGTATTTT. Its translation is CASSLLTSTDTQYF.

The rearrangement uses TRBV10-3 and TRBJ1-2, with 7 bases aligning to TRBD1. The V gene end was trimmed by 4 bases and the J gene end by 8 bases; junction bases not matched to a gene: 13. The CDR3 is made up of 15 amino acids. The germline V gene encodes CDR1 ENHRY and CDR2 SYGVKD. In nucleotides, the CDR3 is TGTGCCATCAGTGGGGGATTAACAGGGGTGTACGGCTACACCTTC. Amino acids: CAISGGLTGVYGYTF.

The chain is built from TRBV9 and TRBJ2-7, with TRBD1 identical over 10 bases. Losses at the gene ends were 3 bases for V and 6 bases for J; bases not matched to a gene: 6. Germline-derived CDR1 and CDR2 are SGDLS and YYNGEE. There are 14 residues in the CDR3. The CDR3 bases are TGTGCCAGCAGCGGGGACAGGGGCCCTCGCGAGCAGTACTTC. Its translation is CASSGDRGPREQYF. Full variable domain (missing parts from reference TRBV9 and TRBJ2-7): DSGVTQTPKHLITATGQRVTLRCSPRSGDLSVYWYQQSLDQGLQFLIQYYNGEERAKGNILERFSAQQFPDLHSELNLSSLELGDSALYFCASSGDRGPREQYFGPGTRLTVT.

The V and J genes are TRBV19 and TRBJ2-7, with 12 positions matching TRBD2. This CDR3 contains 13 residues. The V gene end was trimmed by 6 bases and the J gene end by 9 bases; junction bases not matched to a gene: 6. Germline CDR1 reads LNHDA; CDR2 reads SQIVND (reference sequence). CDR3 in amino acids: CASRQTSGSRQYF. The CDR3, as DNA: TGTGCCAGTAGACAGACTAGCGGGAGCCGGCAGTACTTC.

The CDR3 nucleotides read TGTGCCAGCAGCTTACTAGCGGGAGTGGCTGGGGCCAACGTCCTGACTTTC. Protein sequence: CASSLLAGVAGANVLTF. The genes are TRBV7-6 and TRBJ2-6; 10 bases line up with TRBD2. V was pared by 2 bases and J by 2 bases, with 3 bases of the junction left unmatched. This CDR3 contains 17 residues. CDR1 is SGHVS and CDR2 is FNYEAQ in the germline V gene.

This chain uses TRBV10-3 with TRBJ1-5; D gene uncertain. V was clipped by 4 bases and J by 3 bases, with 10 bases between them. Germline assignment: CDR1 ENHRY and CDR2 SYGVKD. CDR3 size: 14 residues. This CDR3 reads CAISGGSNNQPQHF. CDR3 nucleotide sequence: TGTGCCATCAGTGGAGGCAGCAACAATCAGCCCCAGCATTTT.

The rearrangement joins TRBV19 to TRBJ2-5; 7 bases are shared with TRBD1. J was trimmed by 2 bases and V by 7 bases; bases with no gene match: 1. CDR1 is LNHDA, CDR2 SQIVND, per germline (reference sequence). The CDR3 has 12 amino acids. The CDR3 sequence: CASKGQQETQYF. The DNA of the CDR3 is TGTGCCAGTAAGGGACAGCAAGAGACCCAGTACTTC.

The chain carries TRBV7-8 and TRBJ2-5, with 9 bases fitting TRBD1. V lost 5 bases and J lost 4; bases outside the gene matches: 11. In germline, CDR1 is SGHVS, CDR2 FQNEAQ. This CDR3 is built from 16 residues. The CDR3 nucleotides are TGTGCCAGCAGCGCACGTACAGGGGGCGGTGGAGAGACCCAGTACTTC. Its translation: CASSARTGGGGETQYF. Full variable domain (outside the CDR3, taken from reference TRBV7-8 and TRBJ2-5): GAGVSQSPRYKVAKRGQDVALRCDPISGHVSLFWYQQALGQGPEFLTYFQNEAQLDKSGLPSDRFFAERPEGSVSTLKIQRTQQEDSAVYLCASSARTGGGGETQYFGPGTRLLVL.

J is TRBJ1-4 and V is TRBV5-1; tentatively, D is TRBD1 (5 bases). CDR1 is SGHRS and CDR2 is YFSETQ in the germline V gene. This CDR3 spans 15 amino acids. V was shortened by 0 bases and J by 6 bases, with 12 bases between the two germline ends. CDR3 protein: CASSLAAGSYEKLFF. CDR3 sequence (DNA): TGCGCCAGCAGCTTGGCCGCAGGGTCCTATGAAAAACTGTTTTTT.

V and J are TRBV6-6 and TRBJ2-7; 7 positions agree with TRBD2. Germline V gene data show CDR1 as MNHNY and CDR2 as SVGAGI (reference sequence). This CDR3 comprises 14 residues. J gave up 1 base and V 3 bases, and 3 bases lay outside the gene matches. The CDR3 region has the DNA TGTGCCAGCAGTTATACTAGCGAATCCTACGAGCAGTACTTC. Protein sequence: CASSYTSESYEQYF.

The J gene is TRBJ1-1, the V gene TRBV30; a possible D gene is TRBD1 (6 bases). Trimming took 1 base from V and 9 from J, leaving 9 bases between them. Looked up from germline, CDR1 is GTSNPN and CDR2 is SVGIG (reference sequence). CDR3 length equals 11 residues. CDR3 residues: CAWSGDTKAFF. As DNA, the CDR3 is TGTGCCTGGAGTGGGGACACCAAAGCTTTCTTT.

This rearrangement joins TRBV11-3 to TRBJ2-6; 10 bases are a match to TRBD2. This CDR3 spans 18 amino acids. Germline V gene lookup returns CDR1 SGHNT and CDR2 YENEEA. V shed 4 bases, J shed 0 bases, and the junction held 6 bases outside the gene matches. The CDR3 region is CASSSIAGGLSGANVLTF. The CDR3, as DNA: TGTGCCAGCAGCTCAATAGCGGGGGGCCTCTCTGGGGCCAACGTCCTGACTTTC.